Following are 32 T cell receptor beta chains from one sample sequenced in a study of T cell changes during pregnancy in multiple sclerosis. The protocol was immunoSEQ multiplex PCR, while the TCRdb copy is restricted to in-frame clones and leaves out a portion. The table has around 75,000 clones, over 85% seen once. Here the sequenced sample was CD4+ T cells from peripheral blood mononuclear cells, taken after pregnancy. Receptors originate from a female donor with multiple sclerosis, enrolled in a pregnancy study.

V usage is TRBV21-1 and J usage is TRBJ2-2; the table's D gene call, TRBD1, was not cross checked with the DNA. TRBV21-1 represents a pseudogene. The CDR3 loop spans 21 amino acids. CDR3 protein: CASSKGGNPRGLAHPGGELFF. The CDR3 region has the DNA TGTGCCAGCAGCAAAGGTGGCAACCCCAGGGGGTTGGCCCACCCAGGCGGGGAGCTGTTTTTT.

The rearrangement joins TRBV7-2 to TRBJ1-3; D is undetermined. This CDR3 comprises 14 residues. V was clipped by 5 bases and J by 4 bases, with 12 bases between them. Germline values: CDR1 SGHTA, CDR2 FQGNSA. For the CDR3, the DNA is TGTGCCAGCAGCCAATCAACAAAGGGAAACACCATATATTTT. As protein: CASSQSTKGNTIYF.

The rearrangement links TRBV4-1 to TRBJ1-4; D unclear. The CDR3 loop spans 18 amino acids. Germline V gene data show CDR1 as MGHRA and CDR2 as YSYEKL. The ends were cut back, 3 bases at V and 0 bases at J, with 17 bases in the middle. Here the CDR3 reads CASSHPPAGRTTNEKLFF. DNA for the CDR3: TGCGCCAGCAGCCACCCCCCCGCGGGGAGGACAACTAATGAAAAACTGTTTTTT.

The chain employs TRBV28 and TRBJ2-3; D is possibly TRBD2 (6 bases). This CDR3 contains 15 residues. Trimming took 1 base from V and 5 from J, leaving 13 bases between them. CDR1 MDHEN and CDR2 SYDVKM come from the germline V gene. Written as DNA, the CDR3 is TGTGCCAGCAGTTTATCAGGGAAGGGAGGAGATACGCAGTATTTT. As protein: CASSLSGKGGDTQYF.

The chain links TRBV2 to TRBJ1-4; D is undetermined. The CDR3 runs 11 residues. Germline V CDR1 and CDR2: SNHLY, FYNNEI. V was clipped by 7 bases and J by 10 bases, with 10 bases between them. The CDR3 region is CASKEGLKLFF. For the CDR3, the DNA is TGTGCCAGCAAGGAGGGTTTAAAACTGTTTTTT.

The rearrangement links TRBV2 to TRBJ2-5; 12 bases are shared with TRBD1. V lost 5 bases to trimming and J lost 4 bases; unmatched junction nucleotides: 5. CDR3 length: 15 residues. Germline V gives CDR1 SNHLY, CDR2 FYNNEI. The CDR3 loop is CASSSGTGGRETQYF. The CDR3 nucleotides are TGTGCCAGCAGTTCCGGGACAGGGGGCAGAGAGACCCAGTACTTC.

The genes are TRBV2 and TRBJ2-3; 7 positions agree with TRBD2. Trimming at V came to 6 bases and at J to 2 bases, leaving 5 bases not matched to a gene. Germline assignment: CDR1 SNHLY and CDR2 FYNNEI. There are 14 residues in the CDR3. In DNA, the CDR3 is TGTGCCAGCAGAAGGGCGGGAGCCACAGATACGCAGTATTTT. Translating gives CASRRAGATDTQYF.

V gene TRBV6-6 combines with J gene TRBJ2-7; D not certain. Trimming removed 2 bases at V and 5 bases at J, with 7 bases between. Germline-derived CDR1 and CDR2 are MNHNY and SVGAGI (reference sequence). The CDR3 spans 12 residues. CDR3 nucleotide sequence: TGTGCCAGCAGTTACGTTGACAACGAGCAGTACTTC. It translates to CASSYVDNEQYF.

The chain is built from TRBV5-6 and TRBJ1-2; the D gene is possibly TRBD1 (5 bases). Trimming left V 0 bases short and J 0 bases short, with 9 bases between. This CDR3 region has 15 residues. Germline lookup yields CDR1 SGHDT and CDR2 YYEEEE. CDR3 sequence: CASSLVDRANYGYTF. Here the CDR3 DNA reads TGTGCCAGCAGCTTGGTAGACAGAGCTAACTATGGCTACACCTTC.

The V and J genes are TRBV7-6 and TRBJ2-6, with 8 bases that match TRBD1. Unmatched junction bases numbered 6, after V lost 1 base and J lost 1 base. The CDR3 spans 18 residues. Germline V CDR1 and CDR2: SGHVS, FNYEAQ. The CDR3 DNA sequence: TGTGCCAGCAGCTTAGGAGGACAGGGTTTGTCTGGGGCCAACGTCCTGACTTTC. Protein: CASSLGGQGLSGANVLTF.

The rearrangement uses TRBV15 and TRBJ2-4; 12 bases fit TRBD2. Germline assignment: CDR1 LNHNV and CDR2 YYDKDF (reference sequence). CDR3 length: 15 amino acids. V gave up 0 bases and J gave up 15 bases; unmatched junction bases: 9. The CDR3 spells CATSRDDTSGGPWYF. CDR3 nucleotide sequence: TGTGCCACCAGCAGAGATGACACTAGCGGGGGGCCGTGGTACTTC.

Notes on this clone: The sample carries other DNA sequences with the same CDR3. The rearrangement links TRBV27 to TRBJ2-7; D perhaps matches TRBD1 (6 bases). Germline loops: CDR1 MNHEY, CDR2 SMNVEV (reference sequence). V dropped 6 bases and J dropped 2 bases, with 14 bases sitting between them. The CDR3 is 14 amino acids. CDR3 residues: CASSSSTGPYEQYF. The CDR3 DNA reads TGTGCCAGCAGCTCTAGCACAGGGCCCTACGAGCAGTACTTC.

This rearrangement joins TRBV28 to TRBJ2-7, with TRBD2 as a possible D gene (5 bases). Germline V gives CDR1 MDHEN, CDR2 SYDVKM. This CDR3 region has 12 residues. Trimming left V 10 bases short and J 0 bases short, with 10 bases between. CDR3 nucleotides: TGTGCCACCGAGCGGAGCTCCTACGAGCAGTACTTC. The encoded protein is CATERSSYEQYF.

This chain uses TRBV6-1 with TRBJ2-3; TRBD1 matches at 9 bases. Germline assignment: CDR1 MNHNS and CDR2 SASEGT. The CDR3 runs to 16 residues. V trimming: 1 base; J trimming: 2 bases; junction bases outside the gene matches: 4. CDR3 sequence reads: CASSEGQGVLTDTQYF. For the CDR3, the DNA is TGTGCCAGCAGTGAAGGACAGGGGGTTCTCACAGATACGCAGTATTTT.

For the CDR3, the DNA is TGTGCCAGCAGCGTAGATGGCGGCCAAGAGACCCAGTACTTC. Amino acids: CASSVDGGQETQYF. The chain couples TRBV9 to TRBJ2-5, with D uncertain. This CDR3 is 14 amino acids long. Trimming shortened V by 0 bases and J by 1 base, and 7 bases separated the two germline ends. Germline assignment: CDR1 SGDLS and CDR2 YYNGEE.

The chain combines TRBV18 with TRBJ1-5, with D possibly being TRBD1 (5 bases). The germline gives CDR1 KGHSH, CDR2 LQKENI. Trimming took off 0 bases at V and 7 bases at J, with 10 bases between the two ends. The CDR3 has 14 amino acids. The CDR3 DNA reads TGTGCCAGCTCACCACCCGGAGGGGACCAGCCCCAGCATTTT. It encodes CASSPPGGDQPQHF.

The V and J genes are TRBV6-1 and TRBJ2-1; D possibly corresponds to TRBD1 (5 bases). This CDR3 comprises 15 residues. Germline lookup yields CDR1 MNHNS and CDR2 SASEGT. V dropped 1 base and J dropped 9 bases, with 16 bases sitting between them. CDR3 in amino acids: CASSEGQGGIGEQFF. CDR3 in DNA: TGTGCCAGCAGTGAAGGGCAGGGTGGTATAGGTGAGCAGTTCTTC.

The chain has TRBV18 and TRBJ1-2; D unresolved. V was trimmed by 3 bases and J by 0 bases, leaving 14 bases between them. CDR3 length: 16 residues. Germline assignment: CDR1 KGHSH and CDR2 LQKENI. The CDR3 reads CASSPPAVGANYGYTF. Written as DNA, the CDR3 is TGTGCCAGCTCACCGCCCGCAGTTGGTGCTAACTATGGCTACACCTTC.

This rearrangement joins TRBV11-2 to TRBJ2-2; 12 bases are a match to TRBD2. Germline CDR1 SGHAT, CDR2 FQNNGV. The V gene end was trimmed by 0 bases and the J gene end by 2 bases; junction bases not matched to a gene: 7. CDR3 length: 19 residues. Here the CDR3 reads CASSLDLASGRANTGELFF. In nucleotides, the CDR3 is TGTGCCAGCAGCTTAGATCTGGCTAGCGGGAGGGCTAACACCGGGGAGCTGTTTTTT.

The chain carries TRBV5-1 and TRBJ1-2; TRBD1 matches at 11 bases. Germline CDR1 is SGHRS and CDR2 is YFSETQ. V was pared by 0 bases and J by 4 bases, with 5 bases of the junction left unmatched. The CDR3 extends over 16 amino acids. For the CDR3, the DNA is TGCGCCAGCAGCTTGGCGGGACAGGGGGATGGCTATGGCTACACCTTC. It is translated as CASSLAGQGDGYGYTF.

This clone was counted only a few times. This rearrangement joins TRBV7-9 to TRBJ1-1; perhaps TRBD1 as D (5 bases). V shed 1 base and J shed 11 bases, with 11 bases lying between them. CDR3 length: 12 residues. Germline assignment: CDR1 SEHNR and CDR2 FQNEAQ (reference sequence). The CDR3 DNA reads TGTGCCAGCAGCTTAGAGCAGGGCCGTGCTTTCTTT. This sequence encodes CASSLEQGRAFF.

The chain carries TRBV6-1 and TRBJ1-2, with TRBD1 as a possible D gene (6 bases). Germline CDR1 and CDR2: MNHNS and SASEGT. Trimming removed 4 bases at V and 6 bases at J, with 18 bases between. The CDR3 sequence is 15 residues long. The CDR3 nucleotides are TGTGCCAGCAGTGCGGCCGGGACATGGGTAGATGGCTACACCTTC. Its translation: CASSAAGTWVDGYTF.

The rearrangement links TRBV11-3 to TRBJ2-7, with a weak D call TRBD1 (6 bases). The CDR3 has 13 amino acids. V was cut by 5 bases and J by 1 base, with 9 bases left in between. Per germline, CDR1 SGHNT and CDR2 YENEEA. CDR3 sequence: CASSPGTSYEQYF. CDR3 DNA sequence: TGTGCCAGCAGCCCAGGGACATCCTACGAGCAGTACTTC.

Turning to this clone: Relative to the germline gene, one junction end is altered; a read error may explain this. V gene TRBV19 combines with J gene TRBJ2-4; 10 bases fit TRBD1. The V gene's germline CDR1 is LNHDA and CDR2 SQIVND (reference sequence). This CDR3 has 13 residues. CDR3 region: CASSKAGTGDSVF. The CDR3 DNA reads as TGTGCCAGTAGTAAGGCCGGGACAGGGGATTCGGTATTC. Drawing the rest from reference TRBV19 and TRBJ2-4, the complete variable domain is DGGITQSPKYLFRKEGQNVTLSCEQNLNHDAMYWYRQDPGQGLRLIYYSQIVNDFQKGDIAEGYSVSREKKESFPLTVTSAQKNPTAFYLCASSKAGTGDSVFGAGTRLSVL.

The J gene is TRBJ2-3, the V gene TRBV5-1, with 10 bases that match TRBD2. Germline CDR1 SGHRS, CDR2 YFSETQ. The CDR3 loop spans 17 amino acids. The V segment lost 4 bases and the J segment 6 bases; nucleotides outside the gene matches: 14. The CDR3 bases are TGCGCCAGCAGCCCAATCGGTCTAGCGGGAGTAGTGGATACGCAGTATTTT. Translation gives CASSPIGLAGVVDTQYF.

V usage is TRBV5-5 and J usage is TRBJ2-5; 7 nucleotides line up with TRBD1. This CDR3 has 14 amino acids. Germline V gives CDR1 SGHKS, CDR2 YYEKEE (reference sequence). Germline trimming cut 4 bases from V and 9 bases from J; bases unmatched to any gene: 12. The CDR3 sequence is CASSHRGPQGAQYF. The CDR3 nucleotides read TGTGCCAGCAGCCACAGGGGACCCCAGGGGGCCCAGTACTTC.

This clone was detected once. This chain links TRBV7-3 with TRBJ2-2; TRBD1 matches at 9 bases. Germline CDR1 is SGHTA and CDR2 is FQGTGA. The J segment lost 4 bases and the V segment lost 5 bases, leaving 8 bases of the junction unmatched. This CDR3 spans 16 amino acids. The chain's CDR3 is CASSPDRGATTGELFF. CDR3 bases: TGTGCCAGCAGCCCCGACAGGGGGGCAACCACCGGGGAGCTGTTTTTT.

A single count supports this clone. The genes are TRBV10-3 and TRBJ2-3, with 14 bases matching TRBD2. Germline V gene sequence: CDR1 ENHRY, CDR2 SYGVKD. The CDR3 spans 16 residues. The V and J ends lost 6 bases and 4 bases, in that order; junction bases with no gene match: 6. The CDR3 is CAISRTSGRNPDTQYF. CDR3 sequence (DNA): TGTGCCATCAGCAGGACTAGCGGGAGGAACCCAGATACGCAGTATTTT.

This sequence joins TRBV2 and TRBJ2-2, with D maybe TRBD1 (5 bases). From germline, CDR1 is SNHLY and CDR2 FYNNEI. V lost 2 bases to trimming and J lost 6 bases, with 10 bases between them. The CDR3 runs 14 residues. CDR3 protein: CASSEQGSAGELFF. For the CDR3, the DNA is TGTGCCAGCAGTGAACAGGGCTCCGCCGGGGAGCTGTTTTTT.

This chain uses TRBV6-5 with TRBJ2-1; 7 bases align to TRBD1. The CDR3 totals 14 residues. The V gene end was trimmed by 10 bases and the J gene end by 3 bases; junction bases not matched to a gene: 9. Germline V lookup: CDR1 MNHEY, CDR2 SVGAGI. CDR3 protein: CATSGQLNYNEQFF. The CDR3 nucleotides read TGTGCCACCTCGGGACAGCTAAACTACAATGAGCAGTTCTTC.

V is TRBV10-3 and J is TRBJ2-7; TRBD2 aligns across 7 bases. With V trimmed by 0 bases and J by 3 bases, 2 bases remained unmatched. Germline V lookup: CDR1 ENHRY, CDR2 SYGVKD. The CDR3 contains 14 residues. The CDR3 reads CAISESRTSYEQYF. CDR3 coding DNA: TGTGCCATCAGTGAGTCAAGGACTAGCTACGAGCAGTACTTC.

The rearrangement links TRBV6-6 to TRBJ2-5, with D possibly matching TRBD1 (5 bases). V lost 0 bases, J lost 2 bases, and 7 bases lay in between. Germline CDR1 and CDR2: MNHNY and SVGAGI (reference sequence). The CDR3 covers 14 residues. The CDR3, as DNA: TGTGCCAGCAGTTACTCCCAGGGACAAGAGACCCAGTACTTC. The encoded protein is CASSYSQGQETQYF.